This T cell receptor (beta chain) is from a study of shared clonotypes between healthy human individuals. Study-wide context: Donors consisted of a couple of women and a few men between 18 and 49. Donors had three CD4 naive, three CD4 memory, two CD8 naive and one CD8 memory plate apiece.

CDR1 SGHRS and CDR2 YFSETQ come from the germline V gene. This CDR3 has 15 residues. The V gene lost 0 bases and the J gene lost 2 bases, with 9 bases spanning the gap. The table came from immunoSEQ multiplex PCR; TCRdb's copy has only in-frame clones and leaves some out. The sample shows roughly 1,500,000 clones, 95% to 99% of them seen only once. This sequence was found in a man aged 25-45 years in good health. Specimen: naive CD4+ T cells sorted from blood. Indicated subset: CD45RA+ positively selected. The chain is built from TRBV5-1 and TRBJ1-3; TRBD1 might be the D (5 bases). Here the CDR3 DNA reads TGCGCCAGCAGCTTGGGTGGGACGGCTGGAAACACCATATATTTT. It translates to CASSLGGTAGNTIYF.